These T cell receptor beta chains were read from a single sample in a study of response to subunit inactivated influenza vaccine. TCRdb passed the RT-PCR reads through MiXCR, listing each CDR3 protein once. The table has more than 500,000 distinct CDR3 sequences, 11% seen once. This same sample was also part of a study on T cells expressing NK-cell markers.

Specimen: PBMCs from blood, collected on the day of vaccination. The receptors derive from a man in his fifties who received an inactivated influenza vaccine. Both conserved end residues are part of each CDR3. Fields, in order: J gene, D gene, clone size, V gene, CDR3 protein, CDR3 DNA. The D gene is left open where the match is weak. Some rows have no size entry. The others give once, few or many, or a class for an expanded clone.

TRBJ2-7 | . | . | TRBV2 | CASSGLVSGGYEQYF | TGTGCCAGCAGCGGACTTGTGTCGGGCGGTTACGAGCAGTACTTC
TRBJ2-7 | TRBD2 | . | TRBV3-1 | CASSHRLAGGEQYF | TGTGCCAGCAGCCATCGTCTAGCGGGAGGCGAGCAGTACTTC
TRBJ2-2 | . | . | TRBV7-2 | CASSGGLPTGELFF | TGTGCCAGCAGCGGGGGACTTCCCACCGGGGAGCTGTTTTTT
TRBJ1-1 | TRBD1 | . | TRBV28 | CASSTLSGTGRAEAFF | TGTGCCAGCAGTACCCTATCCGGGACAGGGCGAGCTGAAGCTTTCTTT
TRBJ2-1 | . | . | TRBV6-6 | CASSWDNEQFF | TGTGCCAGCAGTTGGGATAATGAGCAGTTCTTC
TRBJ2-1 | TRBD2 | . | TRBV12-3/TRBV12-4 | CASSSRLAGYEQFF | TGTGCCAGCAGCTCCCGACTAGCGGGATATGAGCAGTTCTTC
TRBJ2-1 | TRBD1 | many | TRBV27 | CASSSIGTAYNEQFF | TGTGCCAGCAGTTCCATAGGGACAGCCTACAATGAGCAGTTCTTC
TRBJ1-1 | . | few | TRBV4-2 | CASSQVWRGTEAFF | TGTGCCAGCAGCCAAGTCTGGCGGGGCACTGAAGCTTTCTTT
TRBJ2-1 | . | . | TRBV29-1 | CSGADPGGEQFF | TGCAGCGGGGCAGATCCCGGGGGTGAGCAGTTCTTC
TRBJ2-4 | . | few | TRBV12-3/TRBV12-4 | CASSLLGQEKNIQYF | TGTGCCAGCAGTTTACTGGGGCAGGAAAAAAACATTCAGTACTTC
TRBJ2-7 | TRBD2 | many | TRBV7-2 | CASSLVGGVSSYEQYF | TGTGCCAGCAGCTTAGTTGGGGGGGTCAGCTCCTACGAGCAGTACTTC
TRBJ1-5 | . | many | TRBV5-1 | CASSLDGRQPQHF | TGCGCCAGCAGCTTGGATGGAAGGCAGCCCCAGCATTTT
TRBJ2-1 | TRBD1 | . | TRBV29-1 | CSVERTGSSYNEQFF | TGCAGCGTTGAGAGGACAGGGAGCTCCTACAATGAGCAGTTCTTC
TRBJ2-5 | . | few | TRBV9 | CASSVAGAIGTQYF | TGTGCCAGCAGCGTAGCTGGGGCTATTGGGACCCAGTACTTC
TRBJ2-7 | . | . | TRBV6-5 | CASSSGVGHLYEQYF | TGTGCCAGCAGTTCCGGAGTAGGGCACCTCTACGAGCAGTACTTC
TRBJ2-1 | . | few | TRBV4-2 | CASSQEGTTSTYNEQFF | TGTGCCAGCAGCCAAGAGGGAACAACTTCCACCTACAATGAGCAGTTCTTC
TRBJ2-7 | . | few | TRBV12-1 | CASSEIRQGLYEQYF | TGTGCCAGCAGCGAAATCCGACAGGGCCTGTACGAGCAGTACTTC
TRBJ2-1 | TRBD2 | few | TRBV28 | CASSFGLDNEQFF | TGTGCCAGCAGTTTCGGACTAGACAATGAGCAGTTCTTC
TRBJ1-1 | . | few | TRBV7-9 | CASSYSYRGTEAFF | TGTGCCAGCAGCTACTCCTATCGGGGGACTGAAGCTTTCTTT
TRBJ2-1 | TRBD2 | . | TRBV20-1 | CSARDASGRGGSYNEQFF | TGCAGTGCTAGAGATGCTAGCGGGAGAGGTGGCTCCTACAATGAGCAGTTCTTC
TRBJ2-7 | . | few | TRBV19 | CASSGTAGNEQYF | TGTGCCAGTAGTGGGACAGCGGGAAACGAGCAGTACTTC
TRBJ2-1 | . | few | TRBV9 | CASSVGVPAPYNEQFF | TGTGCCAGCAGCGTAGGGGTTCCTGCCCCCTACAATGAGCAGTTCTTC
TRBJ2-4 | . | . | TRBV12-3/TRBV12-4 | CASSLGLEGEVNIQYF | TGTGCCAGCAGTCTCGGACTAGAGGGGGAGGTAAACATTCAGTACTTC
TRBJ1-1 | . | . | TRBV6-1 | CASRQATNTEAFF | TGTGCCAGCCGACAGGCGACGAACACTGAAGCTTTCTTT
TRBJ2-1 | TRBD2 | few | TRBV7-3 | CASSFSGSHNEQFF | TGTGCCAGCAGCTTTAGCGGGAGTCACAATGAGCAGTTCTTC
TRBJ2-1 | . | few | TRBV4-3 | CASSFSWVGVGNEQFF | TGCGCCAGCAGCTTCAGTTGGGTGGGCGTGGGCAATGAGCAGTTCTTC
TRBJ2-1 | TRBD2 | few | TRBV6-1 | CASKGRGASYNEQFF | TGTGCCAGCAAGGGGAGGGGAGCCTCCTACAATGAGCAGTTCTTC
TRBJ2-7 | TRBD2 | . | TRBV6-1 | CASKPPTGGLYEQYF | TGTGCCAGCAAACCCCCGACGGGAGGGCTCTACGAGCAGTACTTC
TRBJ2-7 | TRBD1 | . | TRBV12-3/TRBV12-4 | CASSLGQGARSYEQYF | TGTGCCAGCAGTTTGGGACAGGGGGCGCGAAGCTACGAGCAGTACTTC
TRBJ2-3 | . | few | TRBV20-1 | CSARQNLADTQYF | TGCAGTGCTAGACAAAACCTAGCGGATACGCAGTATTTT
TRBJ2-1 | . | . | TRBV6-2/TRBV6-3 | CASSYSRGAGPAYEQFF | TGTGCCAGCAGTTACTCGAGGGGCGCGGGGCCTGCGTATGAGCAGTTCTTC
TRBJ1-5 | TRBD1 | many | TRBV6-2/TRBV6-3 | CASSYGPTGLGVQPQHF | TGTGCCAGCAGTTACGGACCGACAGGGTTAGGTGTTCAGCCCCAGCATTTT
TRBJ2-7 | TRBD2 | . | TRBV15 | CATRFGGGEQYF | TGTGCCACCAGATTTGGGGGGGGCGAGCAGTACTTC
TRBJ1-1 | . | few | TRBV2 | CASSDNRVGTEAFF | TGTGCCAGCAGTGATAACAGGGTAGGCACTGAAGCTTTCTTT
TRBJ2-1 | TRBD2 | . | TRBV15 | CATSRDKGLVFNEQFF | TGTGCCACCAGCAGAGATAAGGGACTAGTATTTAATGAGCAGTTCTTC
TRBJ2-7 | TRBD2 | . | TRBV7-2 | CASSTAGVRYEQYF | TGTGCCAGCAGCACAGCGGGAGTTCGGTACGAGCAGTACTTC
TRBJ2-6 | TRBD1 | few | TRBV6-2/TRBV6-3 | CASIGRGNYLSGANVLTF | TGTGCCAGCATTGGCAGGGGGAACTACCTCTCTGGGGCCAACGTCCTGACTTTC
TRBJ2-7 | TRBD1 | few | TRBV5-1 | CASSPPPGTGRHEQYF | TGCGCCAGCAGCCCTCCGCCCGGGACAGGGAGGCACGAGCAGTACTTC
TRBJ2-7 | TRBD1 | . | TRBV12-3/TRBV12-4 | CASSRDRGIVPEQYF | TGTGCCAGCAGTCGGGACAGGGGTATAGTCCCCGAGCAGTACTTC
TRBJ2-2 | TRBD2 | . | TRBV12-3/TRBV12-4 | CASSLGGSGAGELFF | TGTGCCAGCAGTTTAGGCGGGAGTGGAGCCGGGGAGCTGTTTTTT
TRBJ2-5 | . | many | TRBV4-3 | CASSPNWGETQYF | TGCGCCAGCAGCCCCAACTGGGGGGAGACCCAGTACTTC
TRBJ2-4 | . | . | TRBV7-9 | CASSSGQFNIQYF | TGTGCCAGCAGCTCTGGACAGTTTAACATTCAGTACTTC
TRBJ2-1 | TRBD2 | few | TRBV7-6 | CASSFPWREGYNEQFF | TGTGCCAGCAGCTTTCCGTGGCGGGAGGGCTACAATGAGCAGTTCTTC
TRBJ2-3 | TRBD2 | . | TRBV15 | CATSSLAGGPSGDTQYF | TGTGCCACCAGCAGCTTAGCGGGAGGGCCCTCGGGAGATACGCAGTATTTT
TRBJ2-1 | . | . | TRBV3-1 | CASAPGVRLYNEQFF | TGTGCCAGCGCTCCGGGGGTCCGGCTTTACAATGAGCAGTTCTTC
TRBJ2-7 | TRBD1 | . | TRBV2 | CASSDNGQANF | TGTGCCAGCAGTGACAACGGACAGGCCAACTTC
TRBJ2-2 | . | . | TRBV7-9 | CASSFSVTTGELFF | TGTGCCAGCAGCTTTTCGGTGACCACCGGGGAGCTGTTTTTT
TRBJ2-1 | . | . | TRBV20-1 | CSARSLNNNEQFF | TGCAGTGCTAGAAGTCTAAACAACAATGAGCAGTTCTTC
TRBJ1-1 | TRBD1 | few | TRBV10-3 | CAISERGQVNTEAFF | TGTGCCATCAGTGAGAGGGGACAGGTGAACACTGAAGCTTTCTTT
TRBJ2-1 | . | . | TRBV20-1 | CCARDVSGVRYNEQFF | TGCTGTGCTAGAGATGTGTCAGGGGTTAGGTATAATGAGCAGTTCTTC
TRBJ1-5 | . | . | TRBV12-3/TRBV12-4 | CASSFEGGPQHF | TGTGCCAGCAGTTTCGAAGGCGGGCCCCAGCATTTT
TRBJ2-1 | TRBD2 | few | TRBV4-3 | CASSQAGLAGGEQFF | TGCGCCAGCAGCCAGGCGGGACTAGCGGGCGGTGAGCAGTTCTTC
TRBJ2-1 | TRBD2 | many | TRBV12-3/TRBV12-4 | CASSGDIAGWQFF | TGTGCCAGCAGTGGAGATATAGCGGGGTGGCAGTTCTTC
TRBJ2-3 | . | few | TRBV15 | CATSRGEGESTDTQYF | TGTGCCACCAGCAGAGGTGAAGGGGAGAGCACAGATACGCAGTATTTT
TRBJ2-1 | TRBD2 | . | TRBV6-2/TRBV6-3 | CASSGTSGAGKQFF | TGTGCCAGCAGCGGGACTAGCGGGGCGGGTAAGCAGTTCTTC
TRBJ2-1 | TRBD2 | few | TRBV20-1 | CSASSLLTSGEYNEQFF | TGCAGTGCTAGTTCCCTTCTCACTAGCGGGGAGTACAATGAGCAGTTCTTC
TRBJ2-5 | . | . | TRBV29-1 | CSVEEGPGTQYF | TGCAGCGTTGAGGAGGGACCGGGGACCCAGTACTTC
TRBJ1-2 | . | . | TRBV24-1 | CATSQADYDYTF | TGTGCCACCAGTCAGGCAGACTATGACTACACCTTC
TRBJ2-7 | TRBD1 | few | TRBV11-2 | CASSWTRDRVYEQYF | TGTGCCAGCAGCTGGACTCGGGACAGGGTTTACGAGCAGTACTTC